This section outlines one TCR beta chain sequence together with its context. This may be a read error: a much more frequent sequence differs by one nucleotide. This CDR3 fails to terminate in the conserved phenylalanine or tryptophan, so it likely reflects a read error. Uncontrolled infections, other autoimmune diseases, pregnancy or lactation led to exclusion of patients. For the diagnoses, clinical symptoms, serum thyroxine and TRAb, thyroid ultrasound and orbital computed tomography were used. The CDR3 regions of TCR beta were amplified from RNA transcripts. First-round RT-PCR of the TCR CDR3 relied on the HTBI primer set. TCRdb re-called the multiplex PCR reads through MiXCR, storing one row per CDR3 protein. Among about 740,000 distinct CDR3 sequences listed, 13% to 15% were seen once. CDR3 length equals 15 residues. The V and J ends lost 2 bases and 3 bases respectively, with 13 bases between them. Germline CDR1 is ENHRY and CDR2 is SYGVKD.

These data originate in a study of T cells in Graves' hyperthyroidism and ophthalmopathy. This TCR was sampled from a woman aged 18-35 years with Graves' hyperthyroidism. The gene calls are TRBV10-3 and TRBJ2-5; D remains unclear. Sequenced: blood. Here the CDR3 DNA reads TGTGCCATCAGTGAGGGGAACGGTCGTAAAGAGACCCAGTACTCC. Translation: CAISEGNGRKETQYS.